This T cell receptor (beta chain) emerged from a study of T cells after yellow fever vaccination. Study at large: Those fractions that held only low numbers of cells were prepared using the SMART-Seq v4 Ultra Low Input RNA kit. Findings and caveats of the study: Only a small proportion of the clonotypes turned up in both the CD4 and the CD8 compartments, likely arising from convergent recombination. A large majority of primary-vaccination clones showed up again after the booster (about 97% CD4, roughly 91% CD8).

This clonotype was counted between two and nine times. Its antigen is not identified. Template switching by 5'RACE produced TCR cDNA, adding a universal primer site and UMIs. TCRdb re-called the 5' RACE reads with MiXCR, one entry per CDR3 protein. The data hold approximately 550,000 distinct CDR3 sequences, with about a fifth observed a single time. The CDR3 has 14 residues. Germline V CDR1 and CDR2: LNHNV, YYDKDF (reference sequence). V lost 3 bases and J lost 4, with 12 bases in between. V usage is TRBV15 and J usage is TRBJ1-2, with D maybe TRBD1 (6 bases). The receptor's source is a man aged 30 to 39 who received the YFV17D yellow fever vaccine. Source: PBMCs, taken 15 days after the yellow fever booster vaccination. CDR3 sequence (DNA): TGTGCCACCAGCAGCCTAAGGACAGCCTATGGCTACACCTTC. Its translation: CATSSLRTAYGYTF.